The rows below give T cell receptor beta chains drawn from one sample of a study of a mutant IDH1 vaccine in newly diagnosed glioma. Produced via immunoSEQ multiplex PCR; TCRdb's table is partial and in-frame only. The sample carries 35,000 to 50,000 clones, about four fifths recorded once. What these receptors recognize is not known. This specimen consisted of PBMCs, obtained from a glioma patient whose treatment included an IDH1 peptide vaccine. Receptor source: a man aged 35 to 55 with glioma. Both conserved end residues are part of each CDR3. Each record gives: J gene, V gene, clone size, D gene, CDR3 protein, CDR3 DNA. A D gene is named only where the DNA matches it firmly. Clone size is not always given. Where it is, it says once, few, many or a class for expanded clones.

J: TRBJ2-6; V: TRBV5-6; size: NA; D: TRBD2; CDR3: CASSRGGAGANVLTF; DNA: TGTGCCAGCAGCCGGGGGGGAGCTGGGGCCAACGTCCTGACTTTC
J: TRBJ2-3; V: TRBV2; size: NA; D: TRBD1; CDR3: CASSPRDRVLDTQYF; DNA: TGTGCCAGCAGTCCCCGGGACAGGGTTTTGGATACGCAGTATTTT
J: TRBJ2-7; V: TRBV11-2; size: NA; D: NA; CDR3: CASTTSTPAYEQYF; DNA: TGTGCCAGCACCACCTCTACTCCGGCCTACGAGCAGTACTTC
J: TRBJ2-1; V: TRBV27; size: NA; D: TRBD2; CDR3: CASSYPSGLVSHNEQFF; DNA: TGTGCCAGCAGTTACCCCTCGGGACTAGTTAGCCACAATGAGCAGTTCTTC
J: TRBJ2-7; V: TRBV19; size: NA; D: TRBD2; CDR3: CASSAGSGLAGSYEQYF; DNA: TGTGCCAGTAGCGCGGGATCGGGACTAGCGGGATCCTACGAGCAGTACTTC
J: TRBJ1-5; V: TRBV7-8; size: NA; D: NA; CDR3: CASSLVAGSNQPQHF; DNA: TGTGCCAGCAGCTTAGTGGCAGGGAGCAATCAGCCCCAGCATTTT
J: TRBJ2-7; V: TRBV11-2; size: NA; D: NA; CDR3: CASSLEPTSYEQYF; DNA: TGTGCCAGCAGCTTAGAACCAACGTCCTACGAGCAGTACTTC
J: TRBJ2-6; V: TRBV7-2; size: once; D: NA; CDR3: CASSLGGRTGANVLTF; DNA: TGTGCCAGCAGCTTAGGGGGCAGGACTGGGGCCAACGTCCTGACTTTC
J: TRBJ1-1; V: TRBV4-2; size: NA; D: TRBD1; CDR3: CASSPPGQGNTEAFF; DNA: TGTGCCAGCAGCCCCCCCGGACAGGGGAACACTGAAGCTTTCTTT
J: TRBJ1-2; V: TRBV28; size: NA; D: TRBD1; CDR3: CASSSPTGAYGYTF; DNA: TGTGCCAGCAGTTCACCCACAGGGGCCTATGGCTACACCTTC
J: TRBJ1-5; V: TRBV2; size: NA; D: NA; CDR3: CAATNREISNQPQHF; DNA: TGTGCCGCAACTAACAGAGAAATTAGCAATCAGCCCCAGCATTTT
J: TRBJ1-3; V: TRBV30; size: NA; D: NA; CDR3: CAWTRDGPSGNTIYF; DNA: TGTGCCTGGACGCGTGACGGCCCATCTGGAAACACCATATATTTT
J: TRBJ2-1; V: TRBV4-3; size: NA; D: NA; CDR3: CASSQEVYNEQFF; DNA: TGCGCCAGCAGCCAAGAAGTATACAATGAGCAGTTCTTC
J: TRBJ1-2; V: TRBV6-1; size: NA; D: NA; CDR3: CASSDGGYGYTF; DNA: TGTGCCAGCAGTGACGGGGGCTATGGCTACACCTTC
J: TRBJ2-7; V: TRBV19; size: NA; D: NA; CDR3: CASSPGGPYEQYF; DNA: TGTGCCAGTAGCCCCGGGGGACCCTACGAGCAGTACTTC
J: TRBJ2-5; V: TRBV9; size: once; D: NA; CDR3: CASSVAGTGSPLQETQYF; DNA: TGTGCCAGCAGCGTAGCAGGAACAGGGTCCCCACTCCAAGAGACCCAGTACTTC
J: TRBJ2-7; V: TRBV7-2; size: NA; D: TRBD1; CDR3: CASTPPGTAVEQYF; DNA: TGTGCCAGCACACCCCCCGGGACAGCCGTCGAGCAGTACTTC
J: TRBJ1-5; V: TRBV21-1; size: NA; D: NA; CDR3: CASSKQSPTGQGCHQPQHF; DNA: TGTGCCAGCAGCAAACAAAGCCCCACTGGACAGGGCTGTCATCAGCCCCAGCATTTT
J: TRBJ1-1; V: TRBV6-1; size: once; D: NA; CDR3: CASIGRYTEAFF; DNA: TGTGCCAGCATCGGGAGATACACTGAAGCTTTCTTT
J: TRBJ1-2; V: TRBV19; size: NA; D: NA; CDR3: CAAHRVNYGYTF; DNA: TGTGCCGCACACAGGGTGAACTATGGCTACACCTTC
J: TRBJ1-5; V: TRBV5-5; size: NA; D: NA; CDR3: CASSFGQNSNQPQHF; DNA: TGTGCCAGCAGCTTCGGCCAGAATAGCAATCAGCCCCAGCATTTT
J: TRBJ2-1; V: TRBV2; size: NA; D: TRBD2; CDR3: CASRDILAGTFNEQFF; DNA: TGTGCCAGCAGGGATATACTAGCGGGAACCTTCAATGAGCAGTTCTTC
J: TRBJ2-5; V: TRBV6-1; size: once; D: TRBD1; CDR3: CASSRTGSQETQYF; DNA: TGTGCCAGCAGCCGGACAGGGAGTCAAGAGACCCAGTACTTC
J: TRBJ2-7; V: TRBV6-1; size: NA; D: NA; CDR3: CASSEAPPSYEQYF; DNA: TGTGCCAGCAGTGAAGCGCCACCCTCCTACGAGCAGTACTTC
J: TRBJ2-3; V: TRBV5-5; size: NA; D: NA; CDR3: CASSLEKHTDTQYF; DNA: TGTGCCAGCAGCTTGGAAAAACACACAGATACGCAGTATTTT
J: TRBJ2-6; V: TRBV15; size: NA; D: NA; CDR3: CATSTGPGANVLTF; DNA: TGTGCCACCAGCACCGGTCCTGGGGCCAACGTCCTGACTTTC
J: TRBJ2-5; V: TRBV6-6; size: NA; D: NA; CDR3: CASSLWLSGRGETQYF; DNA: TGTGCCAGCAGTTTATGGCTAAGTGGGAGAGGAGAGACCCAGTACTTC
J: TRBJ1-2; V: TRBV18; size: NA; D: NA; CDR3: CASSPLREFYGYTF; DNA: TGTGCCAGCTCACCACTTAGGGAGTTCTATGGCTACACCTTC
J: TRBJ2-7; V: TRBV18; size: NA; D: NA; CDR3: CASSPRQSGANDEQYF; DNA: TGTGCCAGCTCACCCAGACAGTCCGGGGCGAATGACGAGCAGTACTTC
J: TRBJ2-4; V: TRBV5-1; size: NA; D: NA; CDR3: CASSLAPTSKDIQYF; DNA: TGCGCCAGCAGCTTAGCGCCGACTAGTAAGGACATTCAGTACTTC
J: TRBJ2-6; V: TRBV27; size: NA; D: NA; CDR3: CASSSPPRTGANVLTF; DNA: TGTGCCAGCAGTTCCCCCCCGAGGACTGGGGCCAACGTCCTGACTTTC
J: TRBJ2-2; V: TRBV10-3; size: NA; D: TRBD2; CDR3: CAIRFGLAEATGELFF; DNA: TGTGCCATCAGATTTGGACTAGCGGAAGCGACCGGGGAGCTGTTTTTT
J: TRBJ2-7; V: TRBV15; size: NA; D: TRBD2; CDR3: CATSTLAGEYEQYF; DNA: TGTGCCACCAGCACGCTAGCGGGAGAGTACGAGCAGTACTTC
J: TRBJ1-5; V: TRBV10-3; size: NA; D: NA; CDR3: CAISDWEREDQPQHF; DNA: TGTGCCATCAGTGATTGGGAGAGGGAGGATCAGCCCCAGCATTTT
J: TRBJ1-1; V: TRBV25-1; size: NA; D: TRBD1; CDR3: CASSAWTGGAYPREAFF; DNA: TGTGCCAGCAGTGCCTGGACAGGGGGCGCGTACCCCCGAGAAGCTTTCTTT
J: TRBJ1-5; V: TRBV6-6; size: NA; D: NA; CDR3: CASSTSGDQPQHF; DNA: TGTGCCAGCAGTACCAGTGGGGATCAGCCCCAGCATTTT
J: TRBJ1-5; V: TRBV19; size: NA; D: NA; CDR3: CASSIGRDQPQHF; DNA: TGTGCCAGTAGTATAGGTCGCGATCAGCCCCAGCATTTT
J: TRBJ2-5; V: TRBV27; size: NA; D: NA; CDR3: CASSNLGGSWETQYF; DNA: TGTGCCAGCAGTAACCTAGGGGGTTCTTGGGAGACCCAGTACTTC